This TCR beta chain stems from a study of CD8+ T cells in alopecia areata. For this clone: Antigen specificity is unknown.

General observations from the study: Expanded CD8+ clones among the top 100, as well as scalp clonality, were significantly decreased by tofacitinib.

V shed 1 base and J shed 2 bases, with 15 bases lying between them. The CDR3 loop spans 16 amino acids. In germline, CDR1 is SGHRS, CDR2 YFSETQ. Treatment here: oral pan-JAK inhibitor, 5-10 mg twice daily. Patients with alopecia areata provided lesional scalp punch biopsies as well as peripheral blood. CD4+ and CD8+ T cells were sorted from PBMCs stained for CD3, CD4 and CD8. In each case, RNA was isolated and then reverse transcribed into cDNA as the sequencing template. The assay was immunoSEQ multiplex PCR, and TCRdb's table has in-frame clones only and misses some. Counted here are fewer than 250,000 clones, 43% occurring once; the ten biggest clones make up 2% to 3%.

This sequence was found in a human donor with alopecia areata. The V gene is TRBV5-1, the J gene TRBJ2-5, with a tentative D call TRBD2 (6 bases). This material consisted of CD4+ T cells sorted from blood, taken around week 37, from a patient treated with tofacitinib. Here the CDR3 DNA reads TGCGCCAGCAGCTTGTTGGAGGGGAGAACTCAAGAGACCCAGTACTTC. Translation: CASSLLEGRTQETQYF.